This TCR beta chain was identified in a study of cytomegalovirus exposure and HLA in healthy donors. Notes on the study in general: In an earlier analysis, in under 700 donors, most V segments appeared productive either ~87% or ~30% of the time.

The CDR3 runs 13 residues. CDR1 and CDR2 from the germline V gene are PRHDT and FYEKMQ (reference sequence). V was shortened by 8 bases and J by 3 bases, with 14 bases between the two germline ends. The study ran its PCR with 60 Vbeta and 13 Jbeta primers. The table came from immunoSEQ multiplex PCR; TCRdb's copy has only in-frame clones and leaves some out. This table holds almost 80,000 clones, roughly 69% found once. Details on this clone: The target antigen is unknown.

This chain uses TRBV13 with TRBJ2-7; D might be TRBD2 (6 bases). Sequenced sample: PBMCs. This clonotype was obtained from a woman aged 45-59 years in good health and CMV-seropositive. CDR3 DNA: TGTGCCAGCCGGGACTCCAATTTCTACGAGCAGTACTTC. Translating it yields CASRDSNFYEQYF. The variable domain in full, with the rest retrieved from reference TRBV13 and TRBJ2-7, is AAGVIQSPRHLIKEKRETATLKCYPIPRHDTVYWYQQGPGQDPQFLISFYEKMQSDKGSIPDRFSAQQFSDYHSELNMSSLELGDSALYFCASRDSNFYEQYFGPGTRLTVT.